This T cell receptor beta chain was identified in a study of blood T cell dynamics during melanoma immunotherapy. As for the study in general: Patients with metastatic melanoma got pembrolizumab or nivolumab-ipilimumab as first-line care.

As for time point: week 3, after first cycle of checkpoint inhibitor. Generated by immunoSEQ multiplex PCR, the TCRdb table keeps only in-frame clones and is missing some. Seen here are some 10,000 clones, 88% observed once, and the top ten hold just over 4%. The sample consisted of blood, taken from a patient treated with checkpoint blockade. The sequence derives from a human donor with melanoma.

This CDR3 is CASRPSTGQTLHF. As DNA, the CDR3 is TGTGCCAGCAGGCCCTCGACAGGCCAGACCCTCCACTTT. V and J are TRBV27 and TRBJ1-6, with a tentative D call TRBD1 (6 bases). Germline loops: CDR1 MNHEY, CDR2 SMNVEV (reference sequence). Trimming cost V 6 bases and J 14 bases, with 17 bases left between them. CDR3 size: 13 residues.